A selection of T cell receptor beta chains follows, all from one sample in a study of T cell responses to AZD1222 COVID-19 vaccine. Using immunoSEQ multiplex PCR, the repertoire was profiled, and TCRdb retains in-frame clones only, with some absent. The table lists about 150,000 clones, roughly 90% of them singletons. Sequences were derived from peripheral blood, sampled 28 days after the second AZD1222 dose. Receptor source: an adult who received the AZD1222 COVID-19 vaccine. Both conserved end residues are part of each CDR3. Each record gives: V gene, J gene, D gene, clone size, CDR3 length, CDR3 DNA, CDR3 protein. D genes are given only for firm matches. Expanded clones get a size class; other rows say once, few or many, or leave the size out.

>TRBV7-8|TRBJ1-2|-|-|12
TGTGCCAGCAGCTTCCGGACGGAAGGGCTCACCTTC
CASSFRTEGLTF
>TRBV28|TRBJ1-2|TRBD1|-|14
TGTGCCAGCAGATCACCGCAGGGGGACTATGGCTACACCTTC
CASRSPQGDYGYTF
>TRBV5-1|TRBJ1-1|-|-|14
TGCGCCAGCAGCTTGGATGGACCGAACACTGAAGCTTTCTTT
CASSLDGPNTEAFF
>TRBV19|TRBJ1-4|-|-|15
TGTGCCAGTCGCCGGAGGATACAGTCTAATGAAAAACTGTTTTTT
CASRRRIQSNEKLFF
>TRBV4-1|TRBJ2-7|-|-|16
TGCGCCAGCAGCCAAGAGGGAACCGGGATCTACTACGAGCAGTACTTC
CASSQEGTGIYYEQYF
>TRBV6-1|TRBJ2-1|TRBD2|-|17
TGTGCCAGCAGTCAAGCGGGAGGTGTGGGTAACTACAATGAGCAGTTCTTC
CASSQAGGVGNYNEQFF
>TRBV12-2|TRBJ2-7|-|once|15
TGTGCAAGTCGCTTAGATATCTCGAAAACCTACGAGCAGTACTTC
CASRLDISKTYEQYF
>TRBV27|TRBJ2-7|TRBD2|-|13
TGTGCCAGCAGCCCTAGCGGAGCTAAGGGCCGGTACTTC
CASSPSGAKGRYF
>TRBV19|TRBJ2-7|-|-|13
TGTGCCACCCAACCCCCCGGGACCAACAAGCAGTACTTC
CATQPPGTNKQYF
>TRBV6-5|TRBJ2-5|-|-|14
TGTGCCACCCACACCCCGGACGGGCAAGAGACCCAGTACTTC
CATHTPDGQETQYF
>TRBV4-1|TRBJ2-1|TRBD2|-|18
TGCGCCAGCAGCCAGGGACTAGCGGGTGTAAGCTCCTACAATGAGCAGTTCTTC
CASSQGLAGVSSYNEQFF
>TRBV30|TRBJ1-1|-|once|14
TGTGCCTGGAGTGTAGGTGGGCTGAACACTGAAGCTTTCTTT
CAWSVGGLNTEAFF
>TRBV5-1|TRBJ1-4|TRBD1|-|14
TGCGCCAGCAGCGGGGGACAGAGGGATGAAAAACTGTTTTTT
CASSGGQRDEKLFF
>TRBV7-3|TRBJ2-2|-|-|13
TGTGCCAGCAGCTTCCGGGGGTCCGGGGAGCTGTTTTTT
CASSFRGSGELFF
>TRBV7-2|TRBJ2-3|-|once|13
TGTGCCACCGGACGGAGTAACACAGATACGCAGTATTTT
CATGRSNTDTQYF
>TRBV7-9|TRBJ2-1|-|-|11
TGTGCCAGCAGCTCCCCGACCACGCAGTTCTTC
CASSSPTTQFF
>TRBV4-1|TRBJ2-3|-|medium-sized|12
TGCGCCAGCAGCCAAGATGGTAATACGCAGTATTTT
CASSQDGNTQYF
>TRBV10-2|TRBJ2-1|TRBD1|-|20
TGCGCCAGCAGTGAGTTCGGGCAGGGGGCAGGGAGTTCCCAGGGCCATGAGCAGTTCTTC
CASSEFGQGAGSSQGHEQFF
>TRBV10-3|TRBJ1-1|-|once|13
TGTGCCATCAGTGAGATGGCGAACACTGAAGCTTTCTTT
CAISEMANTEAFF
>TRBV4-2|TRBJ1-2|-|once|17
TGTGCCAGCAGCGCTAGATCCGGCAGTCAGGGAGACTATGGCTACACCTTC
CASSARSGSQGDYGYTF
>TRBV27|TRBJ1-2|-|-|15
TGTGCCAGCAGAGCTATTGGAGGGGAGCTCTATGGCTACACCTTC
CASRAIGGELYGYTF
>TRBV6-5|TRBJ2-3|-|-|14
TGTGCCAGCAGCTACAGTGGAAACACAGATACGCAGTATTTT
CASSYSGNTDTQYF
>TRBV6-5|TRBJ1-2|-|once|14
TGTGCCAGCAGTTACTCGGGAGTGAACTATGGCTACACCTTC
CASSYSGVNYGYTF
>TRBV18|TRBJ1-3|-|-|15
TGTGCCAGCTCAACCGGACGGCGGGCTGGAAACACCATATATTTT
CASSTGRRAGNTIYF